Listed below are T cell receptor beta chains from one sample, sequenced in a study of T cells in localized non-small cell lung cancer. Libraries were prepared by immunoSEQ multiplex PCR; TCRdb keeps only in-frame clonotypes and omits some of them. The data show approximately 63,000 clones, with around 90% seen just once and under 25% held by the top ten. Sequenced material: peripheral blood, taken before any cancer treatment. The receptor set was obtained from a man aged 40-75 years with stage I squamous cell lung carcinoma. Each CDR3 is given with its conserved first and last residue. Fields, in order: D gene, clone size, J gene, V gene, CDR3 protein, CDR3 DNA. The D gene is left open where the match is weak. Clone size is shown for a subset of rows, as once, few, many or a class of expanded clone.

TRBD1,-,TRBJ2-7,TRBV7-9,CASSSTLTGAYEQYF,TGTGCCAGCAGCTCTACCTTGACAGGGGCTTACGAGCAGTACTTC
-,-,TRBJ2-1,TRBV6-1,CASSEAHNEQFF,TGTGCCAGCAGTGAAGCGCACAATGAGCAGTTCTTC
-,-,TRBJ2-7,TRBV28,CASSSRLEQYF,TGTGCCAGCAGTTCGCGGTTGGAGCAGTACTTC
-,-,TRBJ2-1,TRBV25-1,CASSAEGGSYNEQFF,TGTGCCAGCAGCGCCGAGGGGGGCTCCTACAATGAGCAGTTCTTC
TRBD2,-,TRBJ2-7,TRBV7-9,CASSSGGLEQYF,TGTGCCAGCAGCTCGGGGGGGCTCGAGCAGTACTTC
-,-,TRBJ2-2,TRBV10-3,CAIRDRNTGELFF,TGTGCCATCAGGGACAGGAACACCGGGGAGCTGTTTTTT
-,-,TRBJ1-2,TRBV28,CASSSASRGYTF,TGTGCCAGCAGTAGCGCCTCTCGGGGCTACACCTTC
TRBD1,-,TRBJ1-2,TRBV6-6,CASSLDRSSYGYTF,TGTGCCAGCAGCCTGGACAGGTCAAGCTATGGCTACACCTTC
-,once,TRBJ1-3,TRBV7-2,CASSLGQGSVGNTIYF,TGTGCCAGCAGCTTAGGTCAGGGTTCTGTTGGAAACACCATATATTTT
-,few,TRBJ2-1,TRBV6-4,CASSEGQGSNEQFF,TGTGCCAGCAGTGAAGGGCAGGGGAGCAATGAGCAGTTCTTC
TRBD2,-,TRBJ2-7,TRBV11-2,CASSRNGLAGGPSFNEQYF,TGTGCCAGCAGCCGTAACGGACTAGCGGGAGGGCCCTCTTTCAATGAGCAGTACTTC
-,-,TRBJ1-1,TRBV9,CASSARQGLDTEAFF,TGTGCCAGCAGCGCACGGCAGGGATTAGACACTGAAGCTTTCTTT
-,once,TRBJ1-1,TRBV5-6,CASRFGTANTEAFF,TGTGCCAGCAGGTTCGGGACTGCGAACACTGAAGCTTTCTTT
-,-,TRBJ2-1,TRBV28,CASHPRLQFNEQFF,TGTGCCAGCCATCCGAGACTACAGTTTAATGAGCAGTTCTTC
TRBD2,-,TRBJ2-1,TRBV11-2,CASSLDSGRSYNEQFF,TGTGCCAGCAGCTTAGATAGCGGGAGGTCCTACAATGAGCAGTTCTTC
TRBD1,-,TRBJ2-7,TRBV28,CASSWVGDRGDNEQYF,TGTGCCAGCAGTTGGGTGGGGGACAGGGGGGACAACGAGCAGTACTTC
-,-,TRBJ2-7,TRBV29-1,CSVEVSGASHEQYF,TGCAGCGTTGAAGTATCGGGGGCGTCCCACGAGCAGTACTTC
-,-,TRBJ1-6,TRBV7-9,CASSSPGTSYNSPLHF,TGTGCCAGCAGCAGCCCCGGGACATCCTATAATTCACCCCTCCACTTT
TRBD1,-,TRBJ1-5,TRBV28,CASSSGQDTQPQHF,TGTGCCAGCAGTTCGGGACAGGACACTCAGCCCCAGCATTTT
-,-,TRBJ2-1,TRBV7-2,CASRLDLRNEQFF,TGTGCCAGCAGGTTGGACCTTAGAAATGAGCAGTTCTTC
-,-,TRBJ2-4,TRBV5-4,CASSLEASLNIQYF,TGTGCCAGCAGCTTGGAAGCTAGTTTAAACATTCAGTACTTC
-,-,TRBJ2-2,TRBV5-6,CASSWDLSGATGELFF,TGTGCCAGCAGCTGGGACCTATCGGGAGCCACCGGGGAGCTGTTTTTT
-,once,TRBJ1-2,TRBV29-1,CSVEVRQYGYTF,TGCAGCGTTGAAGTCAGGCAGTATGGCTACACCTTC
TRBD1,-,TRBJ1-6,TRBV7-8,CASSYGQENSPLHF,TGTGCCAGCAGCTACGGACAGGAGAATTCACCCCTCCACTTT
-,-,TRBJ1-4,TRBV4-1,CASSHAHSGGSNEKLFF,TGCGCCAGCAGCCATGCCCACTCGGGAGGGTCTAATGAAAAACTGTTTTTT
-,-,TRBJ1-4,TRBV2,CASKLLRDEKLFF,TGTGCCAGCAAGCTTTTGAGGGATGAAAAACTGTTTTTT
-,-,TRBJ2-1,TRBV7-9,CAGIWLSYNEQFF,TGTGCCGGGATTTGGCTCTCCTACAATGAGCAGTTCTTC
TRBD2,-,TRBJ2-1,TRBV7-2,CASSPTSGYLNEQFF,TGTGCCAGCAGCCCAACTAGCGGGTATCTCAATGAGCAGTTCTTC
-,-,TRBJ2-1,TRBV11-3,CASSYTTWDEQFF,TGTGCCAGCAGCTACACGACCTGGGATGAGCAGTTCTTC
-,-,TRBJ1-2,TRBV12-2,CASRIGKTGVNYGYTF,TGTGCAAGTCGCATAGGAAAGACAGGGGTTAACTATGGCTACACCTTC
-,few,TRBJ1-1,TRBV7-9,CASSPNNRRSEAFF,TGTGCCAGCAGCCCCAACAATAGACGAAGCGAAGCTTTCTTT
-,-,TRBJ2-3,TRBV29-1,CSTGRGASTDTQYF,TGCAGCACTGGACGGGGCGCTAGCACAGATACGCAGTATTTT
-,-,TRBJ1-5,TRBV6-5,CASSYDSRKGQPQHF,TGTGCCAGCAGTTACGACAGTAGGAAAGGTCAGCCCCAGCATTTT
TRBD1,-,TRBJ1-1,TRBV6-6,CASSYTGGTEAFF,TGTGCCAGCAGTTACACAGGGGGCACTGAAGCTTTCTTT
TRBD1,-,TRBJ2-1,TRBV30,CAWSVTGGNEQFF,TGTGCCTGGAGTGTAACAGGGGGCAATGAGCAGTTCTTC
-,-,TRBJ2-1,TRBV18,CASSPSYNEQFF,TGTGCCAGCTCACCGTCCTACAATGAGCAGTTCTTC
TRBD1,-,TRBJ1-6,TRBV6-6,CASSPPQTGLGSPLHF,TGTGCCAGCAGTCCACCACAGACAGGGTTGGGTTCACCCCTCCACTTT
-,-,TRBJ2-3,TRBV19,CASTTTSNADTQYF,TGTGCCAGTACCACGACTAGTAACGCAGATACGCAGTATTTT
-,-,TRBJ2-3,TRBV7-3,CASSLTGLRDTQYF,TGTGCCAGCAGCTTAACGGGGCTCAGGGATACGCAGTATTTT
-,-,TRBJ1-4,TRBV5-8,CASSLEQGLGTNEKLFF,TGTGCCAGCAGCTTGGAACAGGGTTTAGGGACTAATGAAAAACTGTTTTTT
-,-,TRBJ2-7,TRBV6-5,CASSYSRSSYEQYF,TGTGCCAGCAGTTACTCAAGGAGCTCCTACGAGCAGTACTTC
TRBD2,-,TRBJ2-5,TRBV7-3,CASSLTPRGTETQYF,TGTGCCAGCAGCTTAACTCCGCGGGGGACGGAGACCCAGTACTTC
TRBD1,-,TRBJ1-4,TRBV7-8,CASSTGQGSNEKLFF,TGTGCCAGCAGCACGGGACAGGGCTCTAATGAAAAACTGTTTTTT
-,-,TRBJ1-1,TRBV14,CASSRDRNTEAFF,TGTGCCAGCAGCCGGGATCGGAACACTGAAGCTTTCTTT
TRBD2,-,TRBJ2-1,TRBV19,CASSITGTSGYYNEQFF,TGTGCCAGTAGTATAACCGGGACTAGCGGTTATTACAATGAGCAGTTCTTC
-,-,TRBJ2-3,TRBV13,CASSLGVDTQYF,TGTGCCAGCAGTCTAGGCGTCGATACGCAGTATTTT
-,-,TRBJ1-4,TRBV27,CASSLLGTTNEKLFF,TGTGCCAGCAGTTTGCTGGGTACGACTAATGAAAAACTGTTTTTT
-,once,TRBJ2-3,TRBV28,CASSLLGDTQYF,TGTGCCAGCAGTTTACTTGGTGATACGCAGTATTTT
-,-,TRBJ1-3,TRBV4-3,CASSQDTSDSGNTIYF,TGCGCCAGCAGCCAAGATACGTCGGACTCTGGAAACACCATATATTTT
-,-,TRBJ2-7,TRBV7-8,CASSPGPRNAAYEQYF,TGTGCCAGCAGCCCGGGCCCTAGAAATGCGGCCTACGAGCAGTACTTC
-,-,TRBJ1-1,TRBV20-1,CSAATGLAFF,TGCAGTGCTGCAACAGGGTTAGCTTTCTTT
-,-,TRBJ2-3,TRBV4-2,CASSSPTGRTDTQYF,TGTGCCAGCAGCTCCCCGACGGGAAGGACAGATACGCAGTATTTT
-,once,TRBJ2-3,TRBV5-1,CATQEGLTDTQYF,TGCGCCACCCAAGAGGGACTCACAGATACGCAGTATTTT
-,-,TRBJ1-1,TRBV27,CASSLRLMNTEAFF,TGTGCCAGCAGTTTACGGTTAATGAACACTGAAGCTTTCTTT
-,once,TRBJ2-1,TRBV20-1,CSGTRNEQFF,TGCAGCGGGACTCGCAATGAGCAGTTCTTC
-,-,TRBJ1-1,TRBV5-5,CASSFSAIGTEAFF,TGTGCCAGCAGCTTTAGTGCTATTGGCACTGAAGCTTTCTTT
-,-,TRBJ2-7,TRBV6-4,CASSAHYEQYF,TGTGCCAGCAGTGCCCACTACGAGCAGTACTTC
-,-,TRBJ1-5,TRBV4-1,CASSQDWALLQPQHF,TGCGCCAGCAGCCAAGATTGGGCATTACTTCAGCCCCAGCATTTT